These 15 T cell receptor beta chains share one sample of origin, sequenced in a study of blood T cell repertoires in COVID-19. Libraries were prepared by immunoSEQ multiplex PCR; TCRdb keeps only in-frame clonotypes and omits some of them. The sample carries about 43,000 clones, around nine tenths recorded once. The sample was peripheral blood. These receptors were taken from a man aged 35 to 55 with COVID-19, enrolled during active disease.

This chain connects TRBV19 to TRBJ2-4, with TRBD2 as a possible D gene (6 bases). Deletions cut 3 bases from V and 7 bases from J, with 10 bases between. There are 13 residues in the CDR3. Germline assignment: CDR1 LNHDA and CDR2 SQIVND (reference sequence). CDR3: CASSIGGYNIQYF. Here the CDR3 DNA reads TGTGCCAGTAGTATCGGGGGATATAACATTCAGTACTTC.

V gene TRBV10-3 combines with J gene TRBJ2-3; 7 bases line up with TRBD2. V lost 4 bases to trimming and J lost 2 bases; unmatched junction nucleotides: 6. CDR1 and CDR2 from the germline V gene are ENHRY and SYGVKD. There are 15 residues in the CDR3. The CDR3 DNA reads as TGTGCCATCAGTGTTACTAGCGCCTCCACAGATACGCAGTATTTT. Translating gives CAISVTSASTDTQYF.

The chain carries TRBV28 and TRBJ2-7; weak D call: TRBD1 (6 bases). The CDR3 extends over 13 amino acids. Germline V gene sequence: CDR1 MDHEN, CDR2 SYDVKM. Trimming pared 6 bases from V and 1 base from J, leaving 10 bases between. In DNA form, the CDR3 reads TGTGCCAGCAGCTTCGGACAGTCCTACGAGCAGTACTTC. Its protein is CASSFGQSYEQYF.

The rearrangement links TRBV5-1 to TRBJ2-2; D remains ambiguous. CDR3 length: 13 amino acids. Trimming shortened V by 0 bases and J by 6 bases, and 6 bases separated the two germline ends. CDR1 is SGHRS and CDR2 is YFSETQ in the germline V gene. The CDR3 DNA is TGCGCCAGCAGCTTGGGAGGTCCCGGGGAGCTGTTTTTT. Amino acid sequence: CASSLGGPGELFF.

The rearrangement uses TRBV19 and TRBJ1-6, with a possible D match to TRBD1 (5 bases). Per germline, CDR1 LNHDA and CDR2 SQIVND (reference sequence). The CDR3 totals 15 residues. Trimming left V 4 bases short and J 3 bases short, with 10 bases between. CDR3 sequence (DNA): TGTGCCAGTAGTACCCTGGACATCTATAATTCACCCCTCCACTTT. Translated, it gives CASSTLDIYNSPLHF.

This chain connects TRBV10-1 to TRBJ2-3; D gene unclear. Per germline, CDR1 WNHNN and CDR2 SYGVQD (reference sequence). CDR3 length: 15 amino acids. V was cut by 0 bases and J by 4 bases, with 11 bases left in between. CDR3 region: CASSESGYGADTQYF. In nucleotides, the CDR3 is TGCGCCAGCAGTGAGTCCGGGTATGGTGCAGATACGCAGTATTTT.

The chain employs TRBV19 and TRBJ1-1; 7 bases line up with TRBD1. Germline CDR1 and CDR2: LNHDA and SQIVND (reference sequence). With V trimmed by 4 bases and J by 3 bases, 2 bases remained unmatched. The CDR3 is 13 amino acids. The CDR3 sequence: CASSKGTDTEAFF. DNA of the CDR3: TGTGCCAGTAGTAAGGGGACAGACACTGAAGCTTTCTTT.

This sequence joins TRBV4-2 and TRBJ2-2; 12 bases match TRBD2. The CDR3 has 17 residues. J was trimmed by 8 bases and V by 3 bases; bases with no gene match: 10. The germline gives CDR1 LGHNA, CDR2 YNFKEQ. CDR3 sequence reads: CASSHLLAGGPGGELFF. In nucleotides, the CDR3 is TGTGCCAGCAGCCATCTACTAGCGGGAGGTCCCGGGGGGGAGCTGTTTTTT.

The V call is TRBV30, the J call TRBJ1-1; D is undetermined. Trimming took 3 bases from V and 1 from J, leaving 9 bases between them. The germline V gene encodes CDR1 GTSNPN and CDR2 SVGIG (reference sequence). The CDR3 has 13 amino acids. CDR3 bases: TGTGCCTGGAGATCCGCGAGGAACACTGAAGCTTTCTTT. Its protein is CAWRSARNTEAFF.

The chain couples TRBV11-2 to TRBJ1-4; 8 bases agree with TRBD1. Germline-derived CDR1 and CDR2 are SGHAT and FQNNGV. The CDR3 runs to 15 residues. V lost 5 bases, J lost 7 bases, and 9 bases stayed unmatched. DNA of the CDR3: TGTGCCAGCAGCCCTAATACCGACAGGGGTGAAAAACTGTTTTTT. Translated, it gives CASSPNTDRGEKLFF.

The chain joins TRBV5-5 to TRBJ1-1; 9 bases are a match to TRBD1. V lost 2 bases and J lost 11; bases outside the gene matches: 7. The CDR3 consists of 13 residues. Germline V gene lookup returns CDR1 SGHKS and CDR2 YYEKEE (reference sequence). The CDR3 bases are TGTGCCAGCAGCTTCCGGGACAGGGATTCGGCTTTCTTT. It is translated as CASSFRDRDSAFF.

The rearrangement joins TRBV2 to TRBJ2-5; TRBD1 is a possible D gene (6 bases). CDR1 is SNHLY, CDR2 FYNNEI, per germline. V was trimmed by 10 bases and J by 1 base, leaving 10 bases between them. The CDR3 is 12 residues long. The CDR3 protein is CANRDTQETQYF. DNA for the CDR3: TGTGCCAACCGGGACACCCAAGAGACCCAGTACTTC.

This chain joins TRBV5-6 and TRBJ1-3, with TRBD1 matching 8 bases. V trimming: 3 bases; J trimming: 3 bases; junction bases outside the gene matches: 11. The CDR3 spans 17 residues. The germline gives CDR1 SGHDT, CDR2 YYEEEE. The CDR3 region is CASSSTRTGRGGNTIYF. The CDR3 nucleotides read TGTGCCAGCAGCTCCACTCGGACAGGGAGGGGTGGAAACACCATATATTTT.

V and J are TRBV19 and TRBJ1-1; 9 nucleotides match TRBD1. V shed 6 bases and J 7 bases; nucleotides not matched to a gene: 3. CDR1 is LNHDA, CDR2 SQIVND, per germline (reference sequence). The CDR3 totals 12 residues. The CDR3 region has the DNA TGTGCCAGTAGGGGACAGGGAGGTGAAGCTTTCTTT. It encodes CASRGQGGEAFF.

The chain employs TRBV7-9 and TRBJ1-4; possibly TRBD1 for D (5 bases). Trimming removed 5 bases at V and 8 bases at J, with 18 bases between. CDR3 length: 15 residues. Germline CDR1 and CDR2: SEHNR and FQNEAQ (reference sequence). CDR3 coding DNA: TGTGCCAGCAGCACCCGGGCCCTGGCAGGGGAAAAACTGTTTTTT. It specifies CASSTRALAGEKLFF.